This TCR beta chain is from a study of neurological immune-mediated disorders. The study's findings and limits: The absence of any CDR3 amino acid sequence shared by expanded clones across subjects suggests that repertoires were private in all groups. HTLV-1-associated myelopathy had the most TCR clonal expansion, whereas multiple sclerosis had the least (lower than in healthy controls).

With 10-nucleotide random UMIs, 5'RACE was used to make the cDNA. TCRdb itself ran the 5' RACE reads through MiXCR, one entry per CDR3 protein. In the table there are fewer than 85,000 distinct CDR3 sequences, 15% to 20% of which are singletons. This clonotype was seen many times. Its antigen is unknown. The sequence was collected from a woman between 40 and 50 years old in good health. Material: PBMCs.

The CDR3 sequence is CSARASWRGARETQYF. DNA of the CDR3: TGCAGTGCTAGAGCTAGTTGGAGGGGGGCGCGGGAGACCCAGTACTTC. The chain employs TRBV20-1 and TRBJ2-5; D tentatively reads TRBD1 or TRBD2 (6 bases each). The length of the CDR3 is 16 residues. Germline values: CDR1 DFQATT, CDR2 SNEGSKA (reference sequence). Trimming cost V 1 base and J 5 bases, with 20 bases left between them.